This T cell receptor (beta chain) was identified in a study of blood T cell repertoires in COVID-19. Source study methods: Amplification from reference gene primers served as the basis for estimated nucleated cell counts. The data were produced by immunoSEQ multiplex PCR, yet TCRdb's version contains in-frame clones alone and is incomplete. That table is the source of V, J and clone size, and D and trimming were worked out from the DNA. Of about 190,000 clones in the sample, roughly 84% were seen once. The V gene lost 5 bases and the J gene lost 2 bases, with 15 bases spanning the gap. This CDR3 is built from 15 residues. Per the germline V gene, CDR1 is MNHEY and CDR2 is SVGAGI.

The gene calls are TRBV6-5 and TRBJ1-2, with a possible D match to TRBD1 (6 bases). The TCR was taken from a woman aged 40 to 50 who had recovered from COVID-19. Material for sequencing was peripheral blood. DNA for the CDR3: TGTGCCAGCAGTAATACAGGACAGCCAAACTATGGCTACACCTTC. Protein product: CASSNTGQPNYGYTF.